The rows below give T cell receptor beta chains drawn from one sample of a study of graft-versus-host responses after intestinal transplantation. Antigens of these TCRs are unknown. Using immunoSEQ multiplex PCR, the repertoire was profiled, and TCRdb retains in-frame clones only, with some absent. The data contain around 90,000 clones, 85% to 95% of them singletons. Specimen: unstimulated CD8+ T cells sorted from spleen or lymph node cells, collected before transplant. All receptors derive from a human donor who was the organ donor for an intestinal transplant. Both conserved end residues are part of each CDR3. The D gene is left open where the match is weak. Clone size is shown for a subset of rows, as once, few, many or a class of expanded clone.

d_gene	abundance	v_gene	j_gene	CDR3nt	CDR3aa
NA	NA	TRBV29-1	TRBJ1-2	TGCAGCCACCCGGGAGGGGATTATGGCTACACCTTC	CSHPGGDYGYTF
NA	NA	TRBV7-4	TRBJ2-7	TGTGCCAGCAGCTTAGCACAGTGTTCCTACGAGCAGTACTTC	CASSLAQCSYEQYF
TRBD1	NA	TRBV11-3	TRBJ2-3	TGTGCCAGCAGCCCACGAGGGACAGAAGAACAGGATACGCAGTATTTT	CASSPRGTEEQDTQYF
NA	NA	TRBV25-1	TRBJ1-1	TGTGCCAGCAGTGGGGACATCGAAGGCACTGAAGCTTTCTTT	CASSGDIEGTEAFF
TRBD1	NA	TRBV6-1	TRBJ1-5	TGTGCCAGCAGTGTTCCAGGGGGCTTTCAGCCCCAGCATTTT	CASSVPGGFQPQHF
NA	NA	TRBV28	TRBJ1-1	TGTGCCAGCAGTTTGTCGACAGAGAACACTGAAGCTTTCTTT	CASSLSTENTEAFF
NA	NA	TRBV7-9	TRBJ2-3	TGTGCCAGCAGCTTATATATAACCCGGTCCTTT	CASSLYITRSF
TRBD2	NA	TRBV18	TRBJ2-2	TGTGCCAGCTCACCCCCAAAGTCGCCCTCGGGCGGGAGGTTTATCGGGGAGCTGTTTTTT	CASSPPKSPSGGRFIGELFF
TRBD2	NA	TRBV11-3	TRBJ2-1	TGTGCCAGCAGCGAACCGGGACTACTTATCTATGAGCAGTTCTTC	CASSEPGLLIYEQFF
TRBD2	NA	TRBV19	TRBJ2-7	TGTGCCAGTAGTTTAGGGAGGGGCAGCGAGCAGTACTTC	CASSLGRGSEQYF
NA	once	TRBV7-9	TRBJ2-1	TGTGCCAGCAGCTTTGGTACGTTACTAGAAGTCGACAATGAGCAGTTCTTC	CASSFGTLLEVDNEQFF